This T cell receptor beta chain was found in a study of blood T cells in healthy people across ages. This clonotype was counted ten times or more. Its antigen is as yet unknown. The authors ran a second PCR of roughly 7 to 11 cycles using a sample-barcoded 5' primer and a J-beta primer mix. Tagging of each cDNA molecule was performed by a template-switch adaptor with 12 random nucleotides. Each CDR3 protein gets one entry after TCRdb re-called the 5' RACE reads with MiXCR. The profile shows 710,000 or so distinct CDR3 sequences, about a fifth of them singletons. The germline V and J ends were trimmed by 4 bases and 6 bases, with 6 bases remaining between them. Per the germline V gene, CDR1 is KGHSH and CDR2 is LQKENI. The CDR3 totals 11 residues. Study-wide points: Unknown donor CMV status possibly confounded expanded clonotype changes.

Input material: blood. The chain uses TRBV18 and TRBJ1-2; D is unclear. This TCR was sampled from a man in his 70s in good health. The CDR3 reads CASSRGNGYTF. In DNA, the CDR3 is TGTGCCAGCTCACGAGGGAATGGCTACACCTTC.